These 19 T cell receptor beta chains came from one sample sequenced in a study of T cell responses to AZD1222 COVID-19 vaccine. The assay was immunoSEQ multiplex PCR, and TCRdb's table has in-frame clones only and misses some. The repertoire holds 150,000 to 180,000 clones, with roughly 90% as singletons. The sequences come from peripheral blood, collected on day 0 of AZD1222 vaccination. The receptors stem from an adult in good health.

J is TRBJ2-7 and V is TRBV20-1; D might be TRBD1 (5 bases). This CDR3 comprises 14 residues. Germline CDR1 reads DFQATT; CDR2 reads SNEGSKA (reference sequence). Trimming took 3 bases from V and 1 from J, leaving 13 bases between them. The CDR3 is CSASGAELSYEQYF. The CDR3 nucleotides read TGCAGTGCTAGTGGGGCGGAACTATCCTACGAGCAGTACTTC.

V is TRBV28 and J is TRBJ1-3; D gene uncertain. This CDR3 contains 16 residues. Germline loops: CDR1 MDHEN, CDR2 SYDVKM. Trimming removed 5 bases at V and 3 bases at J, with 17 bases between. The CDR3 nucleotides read TGTGCCAGCAGTCCCCCACCGGGTGGAGGTGGAAACACCATATATTTT. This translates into CASSPPPGGGGNTIYF.

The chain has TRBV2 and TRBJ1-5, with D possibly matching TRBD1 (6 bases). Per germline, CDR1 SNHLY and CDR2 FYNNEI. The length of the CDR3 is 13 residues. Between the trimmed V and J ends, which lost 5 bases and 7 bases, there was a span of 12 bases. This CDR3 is CASSRTEEQPQHF. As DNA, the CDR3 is TGTGCCAGCAGTCGGACAGAGGAACAGCCCCAGCATTTT.

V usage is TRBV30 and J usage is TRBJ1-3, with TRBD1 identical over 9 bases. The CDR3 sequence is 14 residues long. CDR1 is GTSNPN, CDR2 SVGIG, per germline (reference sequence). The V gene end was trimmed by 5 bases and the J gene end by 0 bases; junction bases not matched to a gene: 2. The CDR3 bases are TGTGCCTGGGACAGGGGGACCTCTGGAAACACCATATATTTT. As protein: CAWDRGTSGNTIYF.

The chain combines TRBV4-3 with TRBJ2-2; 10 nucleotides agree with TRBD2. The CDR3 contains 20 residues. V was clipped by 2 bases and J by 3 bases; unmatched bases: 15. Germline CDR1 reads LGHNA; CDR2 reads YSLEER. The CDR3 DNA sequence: TGCGCCAGCAGCCAATCCTCCTTTGGGGTCAGCGGGGGGGACACCGGGGAGCTGTTTTTT. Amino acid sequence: CASSQSSFGVSGGDTGELFF.

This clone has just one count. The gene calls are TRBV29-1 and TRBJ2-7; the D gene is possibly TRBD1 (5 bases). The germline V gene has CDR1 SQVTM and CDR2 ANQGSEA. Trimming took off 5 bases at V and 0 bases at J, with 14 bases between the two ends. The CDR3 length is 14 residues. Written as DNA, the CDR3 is TGCAGCGTTCCAAGGACAACCAACTCCTACGAGCAGTACTTC. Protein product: CSVPRTTNSYEQYF.

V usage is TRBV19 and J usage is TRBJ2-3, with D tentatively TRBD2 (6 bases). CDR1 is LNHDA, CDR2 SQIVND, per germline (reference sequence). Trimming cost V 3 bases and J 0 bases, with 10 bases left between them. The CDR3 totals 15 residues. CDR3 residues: CASSMGGTSTDTQYF. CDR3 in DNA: TGTGCCAGTAGTATGGGCGGGACTAGCACAGATACGCAGTATTTT.

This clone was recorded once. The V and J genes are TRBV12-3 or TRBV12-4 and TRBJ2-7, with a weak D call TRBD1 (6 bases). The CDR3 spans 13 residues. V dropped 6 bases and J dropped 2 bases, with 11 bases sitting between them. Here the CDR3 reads CASSRTAPYEQYF. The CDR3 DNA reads TGTGCCAGCAGCCGGACAGCCCCCTACGAGCAGTACTTC.

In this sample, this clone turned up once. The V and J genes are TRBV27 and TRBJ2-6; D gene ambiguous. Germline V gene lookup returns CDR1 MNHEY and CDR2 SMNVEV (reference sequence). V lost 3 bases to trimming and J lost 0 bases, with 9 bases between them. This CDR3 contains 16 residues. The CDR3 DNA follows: TGTGCCAGCAGTTTCACCACAAGCTCTGGGGCCAACGTCCTGACTTTC. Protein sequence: CASSFTTSSGANVLTF.

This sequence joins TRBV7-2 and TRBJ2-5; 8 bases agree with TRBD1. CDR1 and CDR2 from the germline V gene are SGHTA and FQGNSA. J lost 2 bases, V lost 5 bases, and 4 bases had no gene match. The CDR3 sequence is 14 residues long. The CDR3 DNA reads TGTGCCAGCAGCGGCAGGACAGGGCAAGAGACCCAGTACTTC. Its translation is CASSGRTGQETQYF.

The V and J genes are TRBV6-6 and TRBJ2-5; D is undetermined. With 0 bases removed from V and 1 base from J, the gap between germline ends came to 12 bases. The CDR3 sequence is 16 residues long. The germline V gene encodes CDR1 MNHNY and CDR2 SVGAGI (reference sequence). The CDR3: CASSYSGWRSQETQYF. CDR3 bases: TGTGCCAGCAGTTACTCGGGCTGGCGTAGCCAAGAGACCCAGTACTTC.

The CDR3 protein is CASSSWTGGVNQPQHF. The CDR3 coding sequence is TGTGCCAGCAGCTCCTGGACAGGGGGCGTCAATCAGCCCCAGCATTTT. This chain uses TRBV7-9 with TRBJ1-5, with 11 positions matching TRBD1. The CDR3 has 16 amino acids. V lost 4 bases, J lost 3 bases, and 5 bases stayed unmatched. CDR1 and CDR2 (germline): SEHNR, FQNEAQ (reference sequence).

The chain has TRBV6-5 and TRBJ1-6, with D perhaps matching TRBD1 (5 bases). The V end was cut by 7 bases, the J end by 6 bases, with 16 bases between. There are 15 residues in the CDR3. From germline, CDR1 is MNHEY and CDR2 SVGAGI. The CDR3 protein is CASTVPGRTNSPLHF. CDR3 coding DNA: TGTGCCAGCACCGTTCCGGGACGGACTAATTCACCCCTCCACTTT.

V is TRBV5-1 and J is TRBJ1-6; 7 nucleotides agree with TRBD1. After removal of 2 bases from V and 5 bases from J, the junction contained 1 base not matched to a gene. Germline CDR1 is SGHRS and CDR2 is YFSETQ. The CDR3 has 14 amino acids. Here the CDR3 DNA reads TGCGCCAGCAGCTTCCAGGGGGATAATTCACCCCTCCACTTT. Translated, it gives CASSFQGDNSPLHF.

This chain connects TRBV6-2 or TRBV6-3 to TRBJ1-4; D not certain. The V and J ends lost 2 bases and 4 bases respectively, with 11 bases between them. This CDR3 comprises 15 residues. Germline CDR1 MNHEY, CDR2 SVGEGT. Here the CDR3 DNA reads TGTGCCAGCAGTTACGCCCGCTTAAGTAATGAAAAACTGTTTTTT. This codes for CASSYARLSNEKLFF.

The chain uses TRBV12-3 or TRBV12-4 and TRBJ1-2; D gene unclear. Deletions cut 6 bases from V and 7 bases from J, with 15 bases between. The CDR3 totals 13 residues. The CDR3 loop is CASSLRGRGGYTF. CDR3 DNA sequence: TGTGCCAGCAGCCTCCGGGGTCGCGGTGGCTACACCTTC.

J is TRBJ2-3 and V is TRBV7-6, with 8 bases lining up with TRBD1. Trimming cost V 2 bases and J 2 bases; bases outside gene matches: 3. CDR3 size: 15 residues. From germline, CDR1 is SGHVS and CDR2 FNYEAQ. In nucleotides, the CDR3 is TGTGCCAGCAGCTTACGGACAGGGAACACAGATACGCAGTATTTT. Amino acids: CASSLRTGNTDTQYF.

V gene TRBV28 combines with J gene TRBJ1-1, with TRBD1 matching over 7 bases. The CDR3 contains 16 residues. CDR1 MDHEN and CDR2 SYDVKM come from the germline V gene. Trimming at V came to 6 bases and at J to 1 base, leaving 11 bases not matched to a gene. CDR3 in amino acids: CASRTTGLSRNTEAFF. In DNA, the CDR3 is TGTGCCAGCAGGACGACAGGGTTAAGTAGGAACACTGAAGCTTTCTTT.

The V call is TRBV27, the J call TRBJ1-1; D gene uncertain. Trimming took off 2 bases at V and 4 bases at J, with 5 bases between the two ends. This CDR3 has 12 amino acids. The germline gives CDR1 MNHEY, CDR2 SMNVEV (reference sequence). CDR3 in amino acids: CASSLGVTEAFF. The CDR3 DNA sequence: TGTGCCAGCAGTTTAGGGGTCACTGAAGCTTTCTTT.